What follows describes a single T cell receptor (beta chain). This sample was included in a study of STAT5B mutations in CD4+ large granular lymphocyte leukemia. The table came from immunoSEQ multiplex PCR; TCRdb's copy has only in-frame clones and leaves some out. The sample holds about 36,000 clones, roughly 82% seen once. Germline V gene lookup returns CDR1 GTSNPN and CDR2 SVGIG (reference sequence). The CDR3 covers 16 residues. V lost 1 base, J lost 0 bases, and 13 bases lay in between. What was sequenced was CD4+ T cells from blood buffy coats. This chain links TRBV30 with TRBJ1-3; tentative D call: TRBD1 (5 bases). The origin of this receptor is a human donor in good health. CDR3 loop: CAWSAGGGSSGNTIYF. DNA for the CDR3: TGTGCCTGGAGTGCCGGGGGGGGTTCCTCTGGAAACACCATATATTTT.